This record looks at one TCR beta chain sequence and its context. Its antigen is currently not known. The sample holds no much larger clone one base away, and base qualities are not on file. Deletion took 5 bases off V and 0 bases off J, with a span of 15 bases between the germline ends. The CDR3 runs 16 amino acids, cysteine and phenylalanine included. Of the read, only the CDR3 DNA is kept; its 48 bases are in frame from base 1. As encoded in the germline V gene, CDR1 is SGHAT while CDR2 is FQNNGV. This sample stems from a study of blood T cells in healthy people across ages (dated by TCRdb to 2015 to 2017). Regarding the research as a whole: In model experiments, template switching captured about one uniquely barcoded TCR beta cDNA molecule for every two T cells. Using the same blood draw, the study looked at two additional independent replicas of 1 million unique cDNA reads for two donors, one aged 18 to 30 and the other aged 80 or older. Donors were grouped into four age groups: young (average roughly 15 years), middle-aged (about 40), aged (roughly 67) and long-lived (around 80). Age-related changes in TCR beta repertoire diversity were measured in the study by deep sequencing normalized with unique cDNA molecular identifiers.

The library was made by 5' RACE. TCRdb names Illumina HiSeq 2500 as the instrument used. A second PCR of roughly 6 to 11 cycles was run with a J-beta primer mix and a sample-barcoded 5' primer. A template-switch 5' adaptor carrying 12 random nucleotides introduced a unique molecular identifier onto each TCR beta cDNA molecule. Each sample yielded at least 3 million CDR3-containing paired-end reads. First-strand cDNA was synthesized from all RNA with the Mint cDNA synthesis kit, primed by a TRBC-specific oligonucleotide. Following uracil-DNA glycosylase treatment, a first 18-cycle PCR with universal primers M1SS and BC2_uni_R was performed on all cDNA. As for the authors' bioinformatics: Each sample was normalized by randomly selecting 1 million high-quality reads, each carrying a distinct molecular identifier. Reads with shared molecular identifiers were discarded instead of being binned into consensus sequences. CDR3 identification, clonotype clustering and error correction used MiTCR with a Q25 quality threshold and the strictest error-elimination algorithm. Lower-bound total TCR beta diversity was estimated with a nonparametric unseen species model using Euler transformation. TCRdb reanalyzed the raw reads on its own, using fastp at Q25 for trimming and MiXCR for clone calling, and kept in-frame beta chains. Here each entry gathers all rows of one CDR3 protein and keeps the most common genes and DNA. The V and J calls here are based on TCRdb, not the publication. This sample has around 700,000 distinct CDR3 sequences in its table, and just under 25% of those were observed once. The ten largest clonotypes hold more than 8.5% of the sample.

General conclusions and limits of the study: Because profiling used bulk unsorted PBMCs, naive and antigen-experienced compartments could not be compared conclusively. Compared with the aged group, the long-lived group had more naive CD4+ T cells, fewer expanded clones and increased TCR diversity, a pattern suggesting age selection. Because donor CMV infection status was unknown, age-related changes in expanded clonotypes were potentially confounded. As age increased, observed TCR beta diversity per million T cells dropped in a roughly linear way, and a significant reduction was already evident by age 40. There was a strong correlation between observed TCR beta diversity and the percentage of naive T cells measured by flow cytometry. Estimates of total diversity based on one million sequenced T cells were considered lower bounds and underestimates.

Donors were a few dozen systemically healthy Caucasian individuals from Russia aged roughly 6 to 90 years. Each donor gave 8 to 10 milliliters of peripheral blood, drawn into EDTA-treated Vacutainer tubes. Ficoll-Paque density-gradient centrifugation was used to isolate PBMCs, with at least 6 million obtained per sample. Trizol reagent was used to extract total RNA from the PBMCs, yielding at least 6 micrograms per sample. For every donor, an aliquot of PBMCs went through flow cytometry to measure the percentages of naive CD45RAhigh/CD27high T cells. This sample was shared with a second study, whose subject was T cells of mothers and their children. The second source states: Nine systemically healthy Caucasian individuals, comprising three mothers and their six children, were included as donors. cDNA synthesis used all of the extracted RNA, with around 1.4 ug of RNA in each 15 ul reaction. Sample barcodes and 2-4 random nucleotides were added via the M1S primer in the second PCR. Each mother yielded over 8.5 million TCR beta CDR3 reads and each child 3 million to 3.5 million reads. In both related and unrelated pairs, thymic selection shapes the output of TCR recombination in a similar way, with inherited differences having only a minor effect. Related mother-child pairs always showed normalized repertoire overlap that was slightly higher than in unrelated mother-child pairs, though the difference was never significant. With a sensitivity of around 97 clones per million clonotypes, no persistent microchimeric T cell clones were detected. In the study, deep NGS was used to compare the TCR beta repertoires of mothers and children, and features distinguishing related mother-child pairs from unrelated individuals were sought. On average, the children were about 10 +/- 4 years old, while the mothers were 40 +/- 4 years old. Libraries were sequenced on Illumina HiSeq 2000 with 100+100 nt paired-end reads after adapter ligation with NEBNext reagents. Mother and child libraries were prepared a month apart and sequenced in separate runs to prevent cross-contamination. Each donor had between roughly 450,000 and 2,100,000 distinct TCR beta clonotypes identified. Naive TCR beta clonotypes were estimated from low-frequency clonotypes matched to each donor's FACS-determined naive share, without sorting.

Recombination connected TRBV11-2 to TRBJ2-3, with the D call perhaps TRBD1 or TRBD2, as 5 bases match in each case. The origin of this receptor is a boy between 10 and 17 years old in good health. Sequences were obtained from blood. For the CDR3, the sequence is CASSQRDGASTDTQYF. The DNA sequence is as follows: TGTGCCAGCAGCCAAAGGGACGGGGCAAGCACAGATACGCAGTATTTT.